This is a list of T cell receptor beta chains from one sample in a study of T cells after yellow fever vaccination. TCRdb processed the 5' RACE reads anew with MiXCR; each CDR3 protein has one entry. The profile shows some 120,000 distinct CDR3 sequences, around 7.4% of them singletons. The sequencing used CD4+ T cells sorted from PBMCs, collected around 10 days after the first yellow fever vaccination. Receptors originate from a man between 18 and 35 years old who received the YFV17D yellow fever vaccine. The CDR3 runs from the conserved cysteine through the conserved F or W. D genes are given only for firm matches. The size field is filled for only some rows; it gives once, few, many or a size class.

CDR3 DNA: TGCGCCAGCAGTTGGGGCAGGACCGGAGCTCAAGAGACCCAGTACTTC
CDR3 protein: CASSWGRTGAQETQYF
D gene: -
clone size: few
V gene: TRBV5-1
J gene: TRBJ2-5

CDR3 DNA: TGCAGCGTTGAACGTCAGACTAGCGGTGAGCAGTTCTTC
CDR3 protein: CSVERQTSGEQFF
D gene: TRBD2
clone size: many
V gene: TRBV29-1
J gene: TRBJ2-1

CDR3 DNA: TGCGCCAGCAGCCAAGAGAGGGGCTTAGGGACTGAAGCTTTCTTT
CDR3 protein: CASSQERGLGTEAFF
D gene: -
clone size: -
V gene: TRBV4-3
J gene: TRBJ1-1

CDR3 DNA: TGCAGTGCTAGAGTGTACAGAGCTAGCTCCTATAATTCACCCCTCCACTTT
CDR3 protein: CSARVYRASSYNSPLHF
D gene: -
clone size: few
V gene: TRBV20-1
J gene: TRBJ1-6

CDR3 DNA: TGTGCCAGCAGTCTTGGGGGAGAGGGGGTGGCAGATACGCAGTATTTT
CDR3 protein: CASSLGGEGVADTQYF
D gene: -
clone size: many
V gene: TRBV28
J gene: TRBJ2-3

CDR3 DNA: TGTGCCTGGAGGGCTAGATCCTACGCCAAGCAGTACTTC
CDR3 protein: CAWRARSYAKQYF
D gene: -
clone size: many
V gene: TRBV30
J gene: TRBJ2-7

CDR3 DNA: TGTGCCTGGAGTGTACGCACTTTACAAGAGACCCAGTACTTC
CDR3 protein: CAWSVRTLQETQYF
D gene: -
clone size: many
V gene: TRBV30
J gene: TRBJ2-5

CDR3 DNA: TGTGCCACCAGTGCTTGGGGAACTAGCACAGATACGCAGTATTTT
CDR3 protein: CATSAWGTSTDTQYF
D gene: -
clone size: many
V gene: TRBV24-1
J gene: TRBJ2-3

CDR3 DNA: TGCAGTGCTAGGGAGGGACAGAGATTAACCGGGGAGCTGTTTTTT
CDR3 protein: CSAREGQRLTGELFF
D gene: -
clone size: many
V gene: TRBV20-1
J gene: TRBJ2-2

CDR3 DNA: TGTGCCAGCAGCTCCCAGACAGGGAGTAATCAGCCCCAGCATTTT
CDR3 protein: CASSSQTGSNQPQHF
D gene: TRBD1
clone size: -
V gene: TRBV7-2
J gene: TRBJ1-5

CDR3 DNA: TGCGCCAGCAGCTGGACTAGCGGGGGGAGAGAGACCCAGTACTTC
CDR3 protein: CASSWTSGGRETQYF
D gene: TRBD2
clone size: many
V gene: TRBV5-1
J gene: TRBJ2-5

CDR3 DNA: TGTGCCTGGAGTGAGCCTCACTACGAGCAGTACTTC
CDR3 protein: CAWSEPHYEQYF
D gene: -
clone size: many
V gene: TRBV30
J gene: TRBJ2-7

CDR3 DNA: TGCGCCAGCCCCCCGCCCATTCAAGAGACCCAGTACTTC
CDR3 protein: CASPPPIQETQYF
D gene: -
clone size: -
V gene: TRBV23-1
J gene: TRBJ2-5

CDR3 DNA: TGTGCCAGCAGCCCCGGTGGGGGCTCCAAGACAGATACGCAGTATTTT
CDR3 protein: CASSPGGGSKTDTQYF
D gene: -
clone size: many
V gene: TRBV5-4
J gene: TRBJ2-3

CDR3 DNA: TGCAGCGTTCGCGGGGGATCTCACCAAGAGACCCAGTACTTC
CDR3 protein: CSVRGGSHQETQYF
D gene: TRBD2
clone size: many
V gene: TRBV29-1
J gene: TRBJ2-5

CDR3 DNA: TGCGCCAGCAGCCATGGGGTTAGGAGCGGGGGGCCACAAGATACGCAGTATTTT
CDR3 protein: CASSHGVRSGGPQDTQYF
D gene: TRBD2
clone size: many
V gene: TRBV4-1
J gene: TRBJ2-3

CDR3 DNA: TGTGCCAGCTCACCGGGCACTCCTTGGGGCTACACCTTC
CDR3 protein: CASSPGTPWGYTF
D gene: -
clone size: many
V gene: TRBV18
J gene: TRBJ1-2

CDR3 DNA: TGTGCCAGCAGCCCACAGGGAGTCGGTGAAAAACTGTTTTTT
CDR3 protein: CASSPQGVGEKLFF
D gene: -
clone size: many
V gene: TRBV7-2
J gene: TRBJ1-4

CDR3 DNA: TGTGCCAGCAGTCGGGACAGCTCAGAGACCCAGTACTTC
CDR3 protein: CASSRDSSETQYF
D gene: TRBD1
clone size: many
V gene: TRBV6-1
J gene: TRBJ2-5

CDR3 DNA: TGTGCCAGCAGTTACTCTACTGCGTTCGACGCCCACGAGCAGTACTTC
CDR3 protein: CASSYSTAFDAHEQYF
D gene: -
clone size: many
V gene: TRBV6-5
J gene: TRBJ2-7

CDR3 DNA: TGTGCCAGCAGCCCAGGGGCGCTCCAAGAGACCCAGTACTTC
CDR3 protein: CASSPGALQETQYF
D gene: -
clone size: many
V gene: TRBV7-2
J gene: TRBJ2-5

CDR3 DNA: TGTGCCAGCAGGTCATCCAGGGAGGCTTTCTTT
CDR3 protein: CASRSSREAFF
D gene: -
clone size: many
V gene: TRBV7-2
J gene: TRBJ1-1

CDR3 DNA: TGTGCCATCAGACCGGGACAGGACAATGAAAAACTGTTTTTT
CDR3 protein: CAIRPGQDNEKLFF
D gene: TRBD1
clone size: many
V gene: TRBV10-3
J gene: TRBJ1-4

CDR3 DNA: TGTGCCAGCAGAATTATCGGCAATCAGCCCCAGCATTTT
CDR3 protein: CASRIIGNQPQHF
D gene: -
clone size: many
V gene: TRBV12-3/TRBV12-4
J gene: TRBJ1-5

CDR3 DNA: TGCGCCAGCAGTGAGTGGGGGGACACTGAAGCTTTCTTT
CDR3 protein: CASSEWGDTEAFF
D gene: -
clone size: many
V gene: TRBV10-2
J gene: TRBJ1-1

CDR3 DNA: TGCGCCAGCAGCTTACTTCCGGGAGTCAAAGAGACCCAGTACTTC
CDR3 protein: CASSLLPGVKETQYF
D gene: -
clone size: many
V gene: TRBV5-1
J gene: TRBJ2-5

CDR3 DNA: TGTGCCACCAGTGGGAAGCCCAATCAGCCCCAGCATTTT
CDR3 protein: CATSGKPNQPQHF
D gene: -
clone size: few
V gene: TRBV24-1
J gene: TRBJ1-5